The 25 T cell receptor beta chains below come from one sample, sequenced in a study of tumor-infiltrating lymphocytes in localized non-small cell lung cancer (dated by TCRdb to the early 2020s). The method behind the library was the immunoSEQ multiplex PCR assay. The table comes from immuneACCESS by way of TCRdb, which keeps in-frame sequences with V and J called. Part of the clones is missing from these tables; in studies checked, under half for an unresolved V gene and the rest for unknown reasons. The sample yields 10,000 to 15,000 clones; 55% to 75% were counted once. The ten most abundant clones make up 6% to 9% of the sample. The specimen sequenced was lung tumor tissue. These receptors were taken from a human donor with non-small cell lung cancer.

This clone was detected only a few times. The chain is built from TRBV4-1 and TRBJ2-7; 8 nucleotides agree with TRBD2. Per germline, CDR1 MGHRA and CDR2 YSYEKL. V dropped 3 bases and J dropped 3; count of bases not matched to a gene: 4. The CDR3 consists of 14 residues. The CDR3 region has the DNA TGCGCCAGCAGCCAGTCTAGCGGGTACTACGAGCAGTACTTC. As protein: CASSQSSGYYEQYF.

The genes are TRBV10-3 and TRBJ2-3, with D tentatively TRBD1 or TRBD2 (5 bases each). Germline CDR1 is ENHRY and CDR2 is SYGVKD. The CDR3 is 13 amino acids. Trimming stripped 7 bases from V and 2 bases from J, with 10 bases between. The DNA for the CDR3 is TGTGCCATCAAGGGGAGTGACACAGATACGCAGTATTTT. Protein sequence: CAIKGSDTDTQYF.

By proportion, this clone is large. The CDR3 DNA is TGTGCCAGTAACTCGGACAGGGTGGTCCATGAGACCCAGTACTTC. Translated, it gives CASNSDRVVHETQYF. V gene TRBV2 combines with J gene TRBJ2-5; 8 nucleotides agree with TRBD1. V shed 9 bases, J shed 5 bases, and the junction held 14 bases outside the gene matches. Germline V gene data show CDR1 as SNHLY and CDR2 as FYNNEI. The CDR3 has 15 residues. Using reference TRBV2 and TRBJ2-5 for the parts outside the CDR3, the full variable domain is EPEVTQTPSHQVTQMGQEVILRCVPISNHLYFYWYRQILGQKVEFLVSFYNNEISEKSEIFDDQFSVERPDGSNFTLKIRSTKLEDSAMYFCASNSDRVVHETQYFGPGTRLLVL.

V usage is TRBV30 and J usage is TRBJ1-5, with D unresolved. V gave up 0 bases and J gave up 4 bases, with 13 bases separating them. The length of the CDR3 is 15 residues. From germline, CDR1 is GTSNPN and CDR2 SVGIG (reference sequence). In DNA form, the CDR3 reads TGTGCCTGGAGTGTAGGCTTTAGTTTAAATCAGCCCCAGCATTTT. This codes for CAWSVGFSLNQPQHF.

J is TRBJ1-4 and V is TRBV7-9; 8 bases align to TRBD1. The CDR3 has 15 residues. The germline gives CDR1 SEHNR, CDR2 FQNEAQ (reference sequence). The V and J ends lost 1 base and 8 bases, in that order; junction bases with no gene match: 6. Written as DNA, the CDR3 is TGTGCCAGCAGCTTAGTCGCAGGGGGCGGGGAAAAACTGTTTTTT. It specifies CASSLVAGGGEKLFF.

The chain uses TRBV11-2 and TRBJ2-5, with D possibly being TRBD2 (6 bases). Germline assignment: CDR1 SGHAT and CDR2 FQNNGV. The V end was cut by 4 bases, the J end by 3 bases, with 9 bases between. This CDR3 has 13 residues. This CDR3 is CASSWGLKETQYF. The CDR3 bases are TGTGCCAGCAGCTGGGGACTTAAAGAGACCCAGTACTTC.

CDR3 nucleotide sequence: TGTGCCAGCAGGCCGACAGGGGGCAATGAAAAACTGTTTTTT. It is translated as CASRPTGGNEKLFF. The genes are TRBV28 and TRBJ1-4; TRBD1 matches 10 bases. Trimming at V came to 6 bases and at J to 5 bases, leaving 3 bases not matched to a gene. The CDR3 consists of 14 residues. In germline, CDR1 is MDHEN, CDR2 SYDVKM.

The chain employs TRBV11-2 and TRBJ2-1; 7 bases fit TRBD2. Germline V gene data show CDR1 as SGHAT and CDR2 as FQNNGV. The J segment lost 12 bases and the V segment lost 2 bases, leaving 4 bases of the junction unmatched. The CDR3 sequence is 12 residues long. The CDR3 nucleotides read TGTGCCAGCAGCTTAATGCGGGAGATGCAGTTCTTC. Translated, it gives CASSLMREMQFF.

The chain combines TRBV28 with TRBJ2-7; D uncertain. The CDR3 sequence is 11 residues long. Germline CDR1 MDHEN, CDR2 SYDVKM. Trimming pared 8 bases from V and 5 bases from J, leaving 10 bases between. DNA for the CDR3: TGTGCCAGCCTTAGGGTGGACGAGCAGTACTTC. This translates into CASLRVDEQYF.

The CDR3 bases are TGTGCCACCAGCAGAGTTCGTCCGGGACAGGGAGGCTATGGCTACACCTTC. As protein: CATSRVRPGQGGYGYTF. The J gene is TRBJ1-2, the V gene TRBV15, with 9 bases identical to TRBD1. With 1 base clipped from V and 4 bases from J, the junction kept 10 bases outside the gene matches. Germline CDR1 LNHNV, CDR2 YYDKDF (reference sequence). The CDR3 consists of 17 residues.

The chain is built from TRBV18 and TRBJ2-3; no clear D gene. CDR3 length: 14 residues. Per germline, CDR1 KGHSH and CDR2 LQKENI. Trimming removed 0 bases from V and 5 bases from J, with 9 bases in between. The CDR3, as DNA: TGTGCCAGCTCACCACCAGGTGGGGTAGATACGCAGTATTTT. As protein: CASSPPGGVDTQYF.

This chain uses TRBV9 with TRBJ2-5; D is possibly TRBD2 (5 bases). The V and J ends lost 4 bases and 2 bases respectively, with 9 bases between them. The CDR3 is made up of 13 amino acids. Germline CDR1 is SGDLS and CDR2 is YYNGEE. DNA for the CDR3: TGTGCCAGCAGCCTCCGAGGGCAAGAGACCCAGTACTTC. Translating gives CASSLRGQETQYF.

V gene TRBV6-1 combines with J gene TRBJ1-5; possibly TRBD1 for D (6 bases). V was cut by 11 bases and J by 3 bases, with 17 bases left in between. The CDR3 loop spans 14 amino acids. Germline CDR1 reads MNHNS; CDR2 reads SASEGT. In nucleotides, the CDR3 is TGTGCCGTACAGGGCGTTAATGACAATCAGCCCCAGCATTTT. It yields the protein CAVQGVNDNQPQHF.

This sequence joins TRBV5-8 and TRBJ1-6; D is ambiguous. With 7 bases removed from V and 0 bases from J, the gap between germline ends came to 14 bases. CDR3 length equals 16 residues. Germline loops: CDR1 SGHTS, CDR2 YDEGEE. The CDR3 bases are TGTGCCAGCGAGGACCGTATGAGCTCCTATAATTCACCCCTCCACTTT. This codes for CASEDRMSSYNSPLHF. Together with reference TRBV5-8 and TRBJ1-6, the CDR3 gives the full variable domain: EAGVTQSPTHLIKTRGQQATLRCSPISGHTSVYWYQQALGLGLQFLLWYDEGEERNRGNFPPRFSGRQFPNYSSELNVNALELEDSALYLCASEDRMSSYNSPLHFGNGTRLTVT.

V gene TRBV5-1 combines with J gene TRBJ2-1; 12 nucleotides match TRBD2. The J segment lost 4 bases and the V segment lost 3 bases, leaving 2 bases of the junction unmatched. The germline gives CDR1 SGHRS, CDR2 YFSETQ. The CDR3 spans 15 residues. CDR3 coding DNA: TGCGCCAGCAGCTCGACTAGCGGGAGTTACAATGAGCAGTTCTTC. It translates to CASSSTSGSYNEQFF.

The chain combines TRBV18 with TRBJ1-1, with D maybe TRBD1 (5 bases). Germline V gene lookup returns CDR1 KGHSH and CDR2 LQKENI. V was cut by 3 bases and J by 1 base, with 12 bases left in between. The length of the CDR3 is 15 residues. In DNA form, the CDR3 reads TGTGCCAGCTCACCCCGGGGGGGATCGAACACTGAAGCTTTCTTT. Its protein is CASSPRGGSNTEAFF.

The CDR3 coding sequence is TGTGCCAGCTCCCCTTATGGACAGGGATCGTTAGATACGCAGTATTTT. It encodes CASSPYGQGSLDTQYF. The V call is TRBV18, the J call TRBJ2-3; 8 nucleotides line up with TRBD1. Per germline, CDR1 KGHSH and CDR2 LQKENI. The V gene end was trimmed by 6 bases and the J gene end by 5 bases; junction bases not matched to a gene: 13. The CDR3 totals 16 residues.

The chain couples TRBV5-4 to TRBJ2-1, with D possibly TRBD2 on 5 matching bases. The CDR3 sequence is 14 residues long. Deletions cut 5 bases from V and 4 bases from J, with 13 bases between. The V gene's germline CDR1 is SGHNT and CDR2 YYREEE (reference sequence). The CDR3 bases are TGTGCCAGCAGGGCCGAGGCGGGTTACAATGAGCAGTTCTTC. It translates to CASRAEAGYNEQFF.

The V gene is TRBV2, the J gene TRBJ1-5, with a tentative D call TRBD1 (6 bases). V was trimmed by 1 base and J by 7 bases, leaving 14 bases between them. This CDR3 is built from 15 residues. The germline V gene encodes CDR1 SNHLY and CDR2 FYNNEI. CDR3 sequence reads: CASSEDQGGGQPQHF. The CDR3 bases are TGTGCCAGCAGTGAAGACCAGGGCGGGGGCCAGCCCCAGCATTTT.

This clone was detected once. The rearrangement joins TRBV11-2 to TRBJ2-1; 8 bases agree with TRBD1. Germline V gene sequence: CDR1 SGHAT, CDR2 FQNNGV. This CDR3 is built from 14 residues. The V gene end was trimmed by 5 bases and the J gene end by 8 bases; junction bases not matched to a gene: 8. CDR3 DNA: TGTGCCAGCAGCGTAGGACAGGGTAGGTATGAGCAGTTCTTC. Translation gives CASSVGQGRYEQFF.

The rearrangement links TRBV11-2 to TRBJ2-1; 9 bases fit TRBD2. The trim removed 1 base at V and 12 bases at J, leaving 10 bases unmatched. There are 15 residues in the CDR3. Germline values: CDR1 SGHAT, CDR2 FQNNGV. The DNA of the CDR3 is TGTGCCAGCAGCTTAGTAGCGGGAGCCCCCCTCGGGCAGTTCTTC. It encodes CASSLVAGAPLGQFF.

The CDR3 here is CASSPTREKLFF. CDR3 in DNA: TGTGCCAGCTCACCCACCCGGGAAAAACTGTTTTTT. The chain is built from TRBV18 and TRBJ1-4; no clear D. The CDR3 extends over 12 amino acids. Germline CDR1 reads KGHSH; CDR2 reads LQKENI. V was cut by 3 bases and J by 8 bases, with 7 bases left in between.

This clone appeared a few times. CDR3 coding DNA: TGCGCCAGTCGCAGGGGACTACTAATGAACACTGAAGCTTTCTTT. It codes for CASRRGLLMNTEAFF. This rearrangement joins TRBV5-1 to TRBJ1-1; D perhaps matches TRBD1 (6 bases). The length of the CDR3 is 15 residues. Deletions cut 8 bases from V and 0 bases from J, with 17 bases between. Per the germline V gene, CDR1 is SGHRS and CDR2 is YFSETQ.

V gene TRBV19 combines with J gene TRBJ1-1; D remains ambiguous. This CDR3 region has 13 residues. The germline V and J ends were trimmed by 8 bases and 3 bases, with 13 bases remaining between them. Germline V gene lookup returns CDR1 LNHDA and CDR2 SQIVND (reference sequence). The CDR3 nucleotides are TGTGCCAGTGGGAGGTACAAGGACACTGAAGCTTTCTTT. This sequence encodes CASGRYKDTEAFF.

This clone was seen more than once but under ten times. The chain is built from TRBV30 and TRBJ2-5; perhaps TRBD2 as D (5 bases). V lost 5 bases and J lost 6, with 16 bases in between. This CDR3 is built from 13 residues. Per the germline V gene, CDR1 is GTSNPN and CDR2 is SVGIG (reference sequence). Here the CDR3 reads CAWYRTGWKTQYF. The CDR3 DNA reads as TGTGCCTGGTATCGGACTGGGTGGAAGACCCAGTACTTC.